The 31 T cell receptor beta chains listed next were all sequenced from one sample in a study of T cell responses to AZD1222 COVID-19 vaccine. The method was immunoSEQ multiplex PCR; TCRdb's version includes in-frame clones alone and lacks a portion of them. This table has roughly 65,000 clones, over 60% appearing once. Sequencing used peripheral blood, obtained on day 0 of AZD1222 vaccination. The source is an adult in good health.

The chain is built from TRBV5-6 and TRBJ2-7, with 7 bases aligning to TRBD1. With V trimmed by 4 bases and J by 0 bases, 7 bases remained unmatched. This CDR3 spans 15 amino acids. CDR1 is SGHDT, CDR2 YYEEEE, per germline. CDR3 DNA: TGTGCCAGCAGCGCCTTACAGGGGAGCTCCTACGAGCAGTACTTC. Encoded protein: CASSALQGSSYEQYF.

DNA of the CDR3: TGTGCCAGCAGCTTACAGGGGGTTAATGAAAAACTGTTTTTT. This codes for CASSLQGVNEKLFF. V and J are TRBV5-6 and TRBJ1-4, with TRBD1 matching over 8 bases. Per germline, CDR1 SGHDT and CDR2 YYEEEE. J lost 4 bases, V lost 2 bases, and 1 base had no gene match. The length of the CDR3 is 14 residues. Complete variable domain (other parts from reference TRBV5-6 and TRBJ1-4): DAGVTQSPTHLIKTRGQQVTLRCSPKSGHDTVSWYQQALGQGPQFIFQYYEEEERQRGNFPDRFSGHQFPNYSSELNVNALLLGDSALYLCASSLQGVNEKLFFGSGTQLSVL.

V gene TRBV5-1 combines with J gene TRBJ2-5; D unresolved. The CDR3 is 13 residues long. CDR1 and CDR2 (germline): SGHRS, YFSETQ. V lost 2 bases to trimming and J lost 5 bases, with 10 bases between them. In nucleotides, the CDR3 is TGCGCCAGCAGCTTTAGGGTAGGGGAGACCCAGTACTTC. Translated: CASSFRVGETQYF. Drawing the rest from reference TRBV5-1 and TRBJ2-5, the complete variable domain is KAGVTQTPRYLIKTRGQQVTLSCSPISGHRSVSWYQQTPGQGLQFLFEYFSETQRNKGNFPGRFSGRQFSNSRSEMNVSTLELGDSALYLCASSFRVGETQYFGPGTRLLVL.

This rearrangement joins TRBV27 to TRBJ2-3; TRBD2 aligns across 13 bases. The junction had 5 bases not matched to a gene; V was cut back by 5 bases and J by 9 bases. The CDR3 consists of 14 residues. CDR1 and CDR2 (germline): MNHEY, SMNVEV (reference sequence). Here the CDR3 reads CASSGTSGAATQYF. The CDR3 DNA reads TGTGCCAGCAGTGGGACTAGCGGGGCCGCGACGCAGTATTTT.

The chain joins TRBV6-2 or TRBV6-3 to TRBJ2-7; no definite D call. This CDR3 spans 12 amino acids. The V end was cut by 2 bases, the J end by 4 bases, with 6 bases between. Germline CDR1 is MNHEY and CDR2 is SVGEGT. The CDR3 spells CASSYAVYEQYF. The DNA of the CDR3 is TGTGCCAGCAGTTACGCGGTGTACGAGCAGTACTTC.

The chain couples TRBV6-5 to TRBJ1-1; TRBD1 aligns across 9 bases. The CDR3 runs to 12 residues. With 8 bases clipped from V and 4 bases from J, the junction kept 2 bases outside the gene matches. Germline V gives CDR1 MNHEY, CDR2 SVGAGI. The CDR3 loop is CASHRGLTEAFF. CDR3 bases: TGTGCCAGCCACAGGGGGCTCACTGAAGCTTTCTTT.

The chain couples TRBV5-1 to TRBJ2-2; D is perhaps TRBD1 (5 bases). This CDR3 is built from 15 residues. V was pared by 0 bases and J by 0 bases, with 6 bases between. The germline V gene has CDR1 SGHRS and CDR2 YFSETQ. The CDR3 DNA reads TGCGCCAGCAGCTTGGTAGGGGCGAACACCGGGGAGCTGTTTTTT. This codes for CASSLVGANTGELFF.

This rearrangement joins TRBV28 to TRBJ1-2; D gene unclear. The CDR3 extends over 13 amino acids. Germline V gene lookup returns CDR1 MDHEN and CDR2 SYDVKM. Trimming removed 6 bases from V and 4 bases from J, with 12 bases in between. In nucleotides, the CDR3 is TGTGCCAGCAGCAAACCGGGTGGCTATGGCTACACCTTC. It translates to CASSKPGGYGYTF.

This chain uses TRBV7-2 with TRBJ2-1; a possible D gene is TRBD2 (5 bases). The CDR3 runs 14 residues. CDR1 and CDR2 from the germline V gene are SGHTA and FQGNSA. V was shortened by 1 base and J by 10 bases, with 14 bases between the two germline ends. The CDR3 DNA reads as TGTGCCAGCAGCTTAGACCCGGGGAGTCTCGAGCAGTTCTTC. This codes for CASSLDPGSLEQFF.

This chain links TRBV27 with TRBJ1-1, with a weak D call TRBD1 (6 bases). The CDR3 runs to 15 residues. Germline values: CDR1 MNHEY, CDR2 SMNVEV (reference sequence). The V and J ends lost 5 bases and 5 bases respectively, with 18 bases between them. CDR3 protein: CASSEIGGRWTEAFF. The CDR3 DNA follows: TGTGCCAGCAGTGAAATAGGGGGGAGGTGGACTGAAGCTTTCTTT.

The chain is built from TRBV28 and TRBJ2-7; weak D call: TRBD1 (6 bases). The CDR3 has 16 residues. V lost 2 bases, J lost 1 base, and 15 bases lay in between. From germline, CDR1 is MDHEN and CDR2 SYDVKM. The CDR3 coding sequence is TGTGCCAGCAGTTTACCGTTCATGACAGGATCCTACGAGCAGTACTTC. The encoded protein is CASSLPFMTGSYEQYF.

The chain joins TRBV19 to TRBJ1-6; TRBD1 aligns across 7 bases. Germline CDR1 is LNHDA and CDR2 is SQIVND (reference sequence). The ends lost 7 bases at V and 7 bases at J; junction bases unmatched: 10. CDR3 length: 15 amino acids. CDR3 protein: CASTLLDRDNSPLHF. CDR3 sequence (DNA): TGTGCCAGTACCTTACTCGACAGGGACAATTCACCCCTCCACTTT.

The chain uses TRBV5-6 and TRBJ2-1; D is perhaps TRBD2 (5 bases). Deletions cut 3 bases from V and 3 bases from J, with 22 bases between. Germline CDR1 and CDR2: SGHDT and YYEEEE. This CDR3 has 18 residues. This chain's CDR3 is CASSSSMTTTTVYNEQFF. The DNA for the CDR3 is TGTGCCAGCAGCTCCTCGATGACTACCACAACTGTCTACAATGAGCAGTTCTTC.

V gene TRBV29-1 combines with J gene TRBJ1-2; a weak D match, TRBD1 (5 bases). CDR3 length: 14 amino acids. Trimming removed 1 base at V and 4 bases at J, with 13 bases between. Germline CDR1 reads SQVTM; CDR2 reads ANQGSEA. The CDR3 spells CSVEGKGTAYGYTF. For the CDR3, the DNA is TGCAGCGTTGAAGGTAAAGGGACGGCCTATGGCTACACCTTC.

The gene calls are TRBV19 and TRBJ1-6; possible D gene TRBD1, 5 bases. The CDR3 consists of 14 residues. V was trimmed by 2 bases and J by 10 bases, leaving 12 bases between them. Germline CDR1 LNHDA, CDR2 SQIVND (reference sequence). The CDR3 region has the DNA TGTGCCAGTAGTATACGGGGACCCGGATCACCCCTCCACTTT. The encoded protein is CASSIRGPGSPLHF.

The chain employs TRBV5-5 and TRBJ2-7; no firm D call. The germline V gene has CDR1 SGHKS and CDR2 YYEKEE (reference sequence). Deletions cut 0 bases from V and 1 base from J, with 8 bases between. The CDR3 is 14 residues long. The CDR3 spells CASSLDPASYEQYF. For the CDR3, the DNA is TGTGCCAGCAGCTTGGATCCCGCATCCTACGAGCAGTACTTC.

V and J are TRBV10-3 and TRBJ2-5; TRBD2 matches 7 bases. The CDR3 covers 13 residues. Trimming took 4 bases from V and 5 from J; bases not matched to a gene: 4. The V gene's germline CDR1 is ENHRY and CDR2 SYGVKD. In DNA form, the CDR3 reads TGTGCCATCAGTGGGGGGGGTGTGGAGACCCAGTACTTC. The encoded protein is CAISGGGVETQYF.

This chain links TRBV19 with TRBJ1-2, with a weak D call TRBD1 (5 bases). The germline V gene encodes CDR1 LNHDA and CDR2 SQIVND (reference sequence). Trimming stripped 11 bases from V and 4 bases from J, with 17 bases between. The CDR3 is 13 amino acids. The DNA of the CDR3 is TGTGCCTGCCGGGACGCACTGAGCTATGGCTACACCTTC. This gives the protein CACRDALSYGYTF.

The CDR3 coding sequence is TGCAGTGCCAGGACAGGGGGCACGGCTTTCTTT. As protein: CSARTGGTAFF. This chain links TRBV20-1 with TRBJ1-1, with 11 bases fitting TRBD1. Trimming removed 6 bases from V and 11 bases from J; junction bases left unmatched: 5. Per the germline V gene, CDR1 is DFQATT and CDR2 is SNEGSKA (reference sequence). The CDR3 consists of 11 residues.

The chain uses TRBV28 and TRBJ1-5; D unresolved. V shed 8 bases and J shed 0 bases, with 8 bases lying between them. Germline V CDR1 and CDR2: MDHEN, SYDVKM. The CDR3 length is 13 residues. The DNA of the CDR3 is TGTGCCAGCGTTTCGGTTAGCAATCAGCCCCAGCATTTT. Protein sequence: CASVSVSNQPQHF.

V usage is TRBV12-3 or TRBV12-4 and J usage is TRBJ2-5; 7 bases fit TRBD1. V gave up 6 bases and J gave up 3 bases; unmatched junction bases: 4. This CDR3 spans 13 amino acids. Written as DNA, the CDR3 is TGTGCCAGCAGAGGACAGGTAAAAGAGACCCAGTACTTC. It is translated as CASRGQVKETQYF.

V and J are TRBV11-3 and TRBJ2-2, with 10 bases fitting TRBD1. V shed 8 bases, J shed 8 bases, and the junction held 5 bases outside the gene matches. The CDR3 runs to 13 residues. CDR1 is SGHNT and CDR2 is YENEEA in the germline V gene. The CDR3 nucleotides read TGTGCCAGCGGGACAGGGGCTAATGGGGAGCTGTTTTTT. Protein: CASGTGANGELFF.

V gene TRBV19 combines with J gene TRBJ1-6, with 7 positions matching TRBD1. J lost 5 bases, V lost 7 bases, and 8 bases had no gene match. In germline, CDR1 is LNHDA, CDR2 SQIVND (reference sequence). The CDR3 has 15 residues. The CDR3 DNA reads as TGTGCCAGTACCTTCAGGGACAGAGATAATTCACCCCTCCACTTT. Encoded protein: CASTFRDRDNSPLHF. Variable domain in full (rest from reference TRBV19 and TRBJ1-6): DGGITQSPKYLFRKEGQNVTLSCEQNLNHDAMYWYRQDPGQGLRLIYYSQIVNDFQKGDIAEGYSVSREKKESFPLTVTSAQKNPTAFYLCASTFRDRDNSPLHFGNGTRLTVT.

This CDR3 reads CASRGQGGEKLFF. CDR3 sequence (DNA): TGTGCCAGCAGAGGACAGGGTGGAGAAAAACTGTTTTTT. V gene TRBV27 combines with J gene TRBJ1-4; TRBD1 matches 8 bases. The ends lost 6 bases at V and 8 bases at J; junction bases unmatched: 5. The germline V gene has CDR1 MNHEY and CDR2 SMNVEV (reference sequence). The CDR3 is made up of 13 amino acids. The variable domain in full, with the rest retrieved from reference TRBV27 and TRBJ1-4, is EAQVTQNPRYLITVTGKKLTVTCSQNMNHEYMSWYRQDPGLGLRQIYYSMNVEVTDKGDVPEGYKVSRKEKRNFPLILESPSPNQTSLYFCASRGQGGEKLFFGSGTQLSVL.

This rearrangement joins TRBV18 to TRBJ1-2; D not certain. V dropped 3 bases and J dropped 5 bases, with 10 bases sitting between them. There are 13 residues in the CDR3. Germline assignment: CDR1 KGHSH and CDR2 LQKENI. The CDR3 DNA sequence: TGTGCCAGCTCACCCGGGCCCGTTTATGGCTACACCTTC. Translated: CASSPGPVYGYTF.

The V gene is TRBV24-1, the J gene TRBJ1-5, with D perhaps TRBD1 (5 bases). The CDR3 is 15 residues long. Trimming removed 2 bases from V and 5 bases from J, with 12 bases in between. Germline V CDR1 and CDR2: KGHDR, SFDVKD. The CDR3 DNA follows: TGTGCCACCAGTGATTCCCGACAGCCTCATCAGCCCCAGCATTTT. Its translation: CATSDSRQPHQPQHF.

The CDR3 spells CATCLDRGIYGYTF. In nucleotides, the CDR3 is TGTGCCACATGCTTGGACAGGGGTATCTATGGCTACACCTTC. The chain uses TRBV6-5 and TRBJ1-2, with 9 nucleotides matching TRBD1. V lost 10 bases to trimming and J lost 4 bases; unmatched junction nucleotides: 10. Per the germline V gene, CDR1 is MNHEY and CDR2 is SVGAGI. This CDR3 has 14 amino acids.

The chain couples TRBV7-2 to TRBJ1-5; 9 bases agree with TRBD1. V was pared by 5 bases and J by 1 base, with 6 bases of the junction left unmatched. Germline CDR1 is SGHTA and CDR2 is FQGNSA. The CDR3 is 16 residues long. CDR3 in DNA: TGTGCCAGCAGCCCATCCGGGACAGGGAGCAATCAGCCCCAGCATTTT. Its translation is CASSPSGTGSNQPQHF.

The chain employs TRBV19 and TRBJ2-3; TRBD2 agrees at 8 bases. The junction had 4 bases not matched to a gene; V was cut back by 5 bases and J by 0 bases. CDR3 length equals 15 residues. The germline V gene encodes CDR1 LNHDA and CDR2 SQIVND (reference sequence). This chain's CDR3 is CASSSVAGSTDTQYF. CDR3 nucleotide sequence: TGTGCCAGTAGTTCGGTAGCGGGGAGCACAGATACGCAGTATTTT.

The rearrangement uses TRBV19 and TRBJ2-1; D not certain. This CDR3 has 15 residues. V was shortened by 3 bases and J by 0 bases, with 9 bases between the two germline ends. Germline V gene data show CDR1 as LNHDA and CDR2 as SQIVND (reference sequence). The CDR3 loop reads CASSILLSSYNEQFF. CDR3 bases: TGTGCCAGTAGTATCCTCCTTAGCTCCTACAATGAGCAGTTCTTC. Full variable domain (rest looked up from reference TRBV19 and TRBJ2-1): DGGITQSPKYLFRKEGQNVTLSCEQNLNHDAMYWYRQDPGQGLRLIYYSQIVNDFQKGDIAEGYSVSREKKESFPLTVTSAQKNPTAFYLCASSILLSSYNEQFFGPGTRLTVL.

The genes are TRBV25-1 and TRBJ1-1, with D uncertain. The V end was cut by 3 bases, the J end by 4 bases, with 12 bases between. Germline V lookup: CDR1 MGHDK, CDR2 SYGVNS. The CDR3 extends over 14 amino acids. The CDR3 sequence: CASSERISGTEAFF. The CDR3 DNA is TGTGCCAGCAGTGAGCGGATTAGTGGCACTGAAGCTTTCTTT.